Listed here is a single T cell receptor beta chain. The antigen remains undetermined. The PCR employed 60 Vbeta primers together with 13 Jbeta primers. The data were produced by immunoSEQ multiplex PCR, yet TCRdb's version contains in-frame clones alone and is incomplete. The table has about 140,000 clones, more than 75% seen once. This entry comes from a study of cytomegalovirus exposure and HLA in healthy donors. Findings and caveats of the study: The only immune exposure information that was available was CMV serostatus. HLA-A and HLA-B allele assignments for most subjects were reportedly predicted accurately using TCR beta sequences. With DRB1 most and HLA-C fewest, TCR association rates differed between HLA loci in a later analysis.

Trimming cost V 0 bases and J 6 bases, with 9 bases left between them. This CDR3 region has 13 residues. Germline loops: CDR1 LNHNV, CDR2 YYDKDF (reference sequence). V and J are TRBV15 and TRBJ2-7; no firm D call. The TCR originated in a young man in good health and CMV-seropositive. Source material: PBMCs. DNA of the CDR3: TGTGCCACCAGCAGAGATGTACTAAGCGAGCAGTACTTC. Its translation is CATSRDVLSEQYF.